This T cell receptor beta chain was recovered during a study of graft-versus-host responses after intestinal transplantation. Study in general: Recipients underwent multivisceral, liver-intestinal, or isolated intestinal transplants. The recipients all started with anti-thymocyte globulin induction and then took tacrolimus and steroids for around three years. Study-level results: Association was observed between peak circulating GvH clone levels and early post-transplant HvG declines. GvH clones appeared in recipient marrow, some first in ileum or blood.

Profiling relied on immunoSEQ multiplex PCR, and the TCRdb table lists in-frame clones only, not all of them. The sample holds 90,000 to 150,000 clones, approximately 92% seen once. In regard to this clone: Antigen specificity is unknown.

Germline-derived CDR1 and CDR2 are MDHEN and SYDVKM. This CDR3 has 17 amino acids. Trimming removed 9 bases from V and 2 bases from J; junction bases left unmatched: 17. The clonotype comes from a human donor who received an intestinal transplant. Sequencing was performed on unstimulated CD4+ T cells sorted from spleen or lymph node cells, taken before intestinal transplant. This chain uses TRBV28 with TRBJ1-2, with TRBD1 matching 8 bases. DNA for the CDR3: TGTGCCAGTAAGATGTCGGGACAGGTCTGGGGAAACTATGGCTACACCTTC. Translation: CASKMSGQVWGNYGYTF.